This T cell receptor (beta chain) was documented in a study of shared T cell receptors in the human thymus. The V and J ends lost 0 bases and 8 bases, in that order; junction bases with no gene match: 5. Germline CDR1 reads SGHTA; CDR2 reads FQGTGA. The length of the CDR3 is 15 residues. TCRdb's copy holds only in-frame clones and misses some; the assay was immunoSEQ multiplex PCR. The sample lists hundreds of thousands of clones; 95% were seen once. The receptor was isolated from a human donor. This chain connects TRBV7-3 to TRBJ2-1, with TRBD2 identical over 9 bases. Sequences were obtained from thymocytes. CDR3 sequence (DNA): TGTGCCAGCAGCTTAACGCGGGAGGGCCCTGATGAGCAGTTCTTC. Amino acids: CASSLTREGPDEQFF.